This T cell receptor (beta chain) was sequenced during a study of monozygotic twins with cystic fibrosis. J lost 4 bases, V lost 3 bases, and 7 bases had no gene match. Germline V CDR1 and CDR2: LNHNV, YYDKDF (reference sequence). CDR3 length: 16 residues. Notes on the study in general: The repertoire was suggested to be naive-dominated, clonality median approximately 0.009.

Libraries were prepared by immunoSEQ multiplex PCR; TCRdb keeps only in-frame clonotypes and omits some of them. This table holds some 35,000 clones, approximately 72% found once. As for this clone: Its antigen is currently unknown.

The V gene is TRBV15, the J gene TRBJ2-5; 11 bases line up with TRBD2. The sequenced material came from blood. The sequence was obtained from a girl aged 5 to 17 with cystic fibrosis. The CDR3 bases are TGTGCCACCAGCAGTTCTAGCGGGAGGTTCCCAGAGACCCAGTACTTC. Translating it yields CATSSSSGRFPETQYF.